One sample yielded the 21 T cell receptor beta chains listed below, sequenced in a study of CD4 T cell repertoires in COVID-19. Generated by immunoSEQ multiplex PCR, the TCRdb table keeps only in-frame clones and is missing some. Among fewer than 100,000 clones, around 82% were seen once, and the ten largest hold about 0.61%. Sequenced here: CD4+ T cells from peripheral blood, sampled after recovery from COVID-19. Every receptor here comes from a human donor who had COVID-19.

The rearrangement links TRBV24-1 to TRBJ2-3; D is perhaps TRBD1 (5 bases). The germline CDR1 and CDR2 sequences are KGHDR and SFDVKD. This CDR3 contains 15 residues. Trimming left V 7 bases short and J 0 bases short, with 13 bases between. In DNA, the CDR3 is TGTGCCACCAGGAAAAAAGACAGTAGCACAGATACGCAGTATTTT. Translated, it gives CATRKKDSSTDTQYF.

J is TRBJ1-1 and V is TRBV6-5, with a weak D call TRBD1 (5 bases). The CDR3 is 15 amino acids. Trimming cost V 2 bases and J 4 bases, with 14 bases left between them. Germline V gives CDR1 MNHEY, CDR2 SVGAGI. The CDR3 coding sequence is TGTGCCAGCAGTTACCGGGACCTCAAAGGCACTGAAGCTTTCTTT. Translating gives CASSYRDLKGTEAFF.

V gene TRBV6-2 or TRBV6-3 combines with J gene TRBJ1-4; 10 bases are a match to TRBD1. V shed 6 bases and J 1 base; nucleotides not matched to a gene: 5. This CDR3 spans 16 amino acids. Germline-derived CDR1 and CDR2 are MNHEY and SVGEGT. CDR3 DNA sequence: TGTGCCAGCAGCAGAGGGGACAGGGGAACTAATGAAAAACTGTTTTTT. Its translation is CASSRGDRGTNEKLFF.

The rearrangement uses TRBV19 and TRBJ2-1, with D possibly matching TRBD1 (6 bases). V dropped 4 bases and J dropped 5 bases, with 15 bases sitting between them. Germline assignment: CDR1 LNHDA and CDR2 SQIVND (reference sequence). The CDR3 has 15 amino acids. The chain's CDR3 is CASSSYPGQDNEQFF. The CDR3 DNA reads as TGTGCCAGTAGTAGTTATCCGGGACAAGACAATGAGCAGTTCTTC.

The chain combines TRBV7-6 with TRBJ2-3; D is uncertain. The CDR3 is 13 residues long. Trimming shortened V by 1 base and J by 4 bases, and 6 bases separated the two germline ends. Germline V gene lookup returns CDR1 SGHVS and CDR2 FNYEAQ. The CDR3 loop reads CASSLEISDTQYF. The DNA of the CDR3 is TGTGCCAGCAGCTTAGAAATCTCAGATACGCAGTATTTT.

The chain has TRBV5-4 and TRBJ2-3; perhaps TRBD2 as D (6 bases). Germline CDR1 SGHNT, CDR2 YYREEE (reference sequence). The CDR3 totals 15 residues. Trimming removed 0 bases from V and 2 bases from J, with 10 bases in between. CDR3 loop: CASSLGRGPTDTQYF. Written as DNA, the CDR3 is TGTGCCAGCAGCTTGGGGCGGGGACCCACAGATACGCAGTATTTT.

This chain uses TRBV24-1 with TRBJ2-6; 12 bases are shared with TRBD1. CDR1 and CDR2 from the germline V gene are KGHDR and SFDVKD. CDR3 length equals 20 residues. J lost 4 bases, V lost 3 bases, and 12 bases had no gene match. CDR3 protein: CATSDVTPGQGAPGANVLTF. The CDR3 region has the DNA TGTGCCACCAGTGATGTCACTCCGGGACAGGGGGCTCCGGGGGCCAACGTCCTGACTTTC.

This clone was seen once. J is TRBJ2-7 and V is TRBV3-1 (or the pseudogene TRBV3-2), with a tentative D call TRBD1 (5 bases). There are 16 residues in the CDR3. Deletions cut 0 bases from V and 0 bases from J, with 12 bases between. Per germline, CDR1 LGHDT and CDR2 YNNKEL (reference sequence). The CDR3 here is CASSQDKGALSYEQYF. DNA of the CDR3: TGTGCCAGCAGCCAAGATAAAGGGGCCCTCTCCTACGAGCAGTACTTC.

V usage is TRBV10-3 and J usage is TRBJ2-5; D possibly uses TRBD1 or TRBD2 (5 bases each). The CDR3 loop spans 17 amino acids. Trimming stripped 2 bases from V and 5 bases from J, with 21 bases between. Germline V gene data show CDR1 as ENHRY and CDR2 as SYGVKD. The CDR3 protein is CAISEREGTSDGETQYF. The CDR3 nucleotides are TGTGCCATCAGTGAGAGAGAAGGGACCTCGGACGGGGAGACCCAGTACTTC.

This clone was picked up one time. The chain joins TRBV2 to TRBJ2-3; 9 nucleotides align to TRBD1. With 3 bases clipped from V and 6 bases from J, the junction kept 7 bases outside the gene matches. CDR3 length: 15 residues. The germline V gene has CDR1 SNHLY and CDR2 FYNNEI. The CDR3 sequence is CASSDTTGGRDTQYF. DNA for the CDR3: TGTGCCAGCAGTGATACGACAGGGGGGCGGGATACGCAGTATTTT. Looking up the rest from reference TRBV2 and TRBJ2-3 gives the full variable domain: EPEVTQTPSHQVTQMGQEVILRCVPISNHLYFYWYRQILGQKVEFLVSFYNNEISEKSEIFDDQFSVERPDGSNFTLKIRSTKLEDSAMYFCASSDTTGGRDTQYFGPGTRLTVL.

This chain uses TRBV6-1 with TRBJ2-5; no clear D. Germline lookup yields CDR1 MNHNS and CDR2 SASEGT. CDR3 length: 14 residues. Trimming stripped 3 bases from V and 5 bases from J, with 13 bases between. The CDR3, as DNA: TGTGCCAGCAGTGACCTATACATATCGGAGACCCAGTACTTC. Residues: CASSDLYISETQYF.

This clone was counted a few times. The chain couples TRBV5-5 to TRBJ2-1, with TRBD2 identical over 7 bases. The CDR3 covers 15 residues. Germline V gives CDR1 SGHKS, CDR2 YYEKEE (reference sequence). The junction had 14 bases not matched to a gene; V was cut back by 7 bases and J by 7 bases. The CDR3 sequence: CASFRDPGRENEQFF. The CDR3 DNA reads TGTGCCAGCTTCCGGGACCCTGGGAGGGAAAATGAGCAGTTCTTC. Full variable domain (rest looked up from reference TRBV5-5 and TRBJ2-1): DAGVTQSPTHLIKTRGQQVTLRCSPISGHKSVSWYQQVLGQGPQFIFQYYEKEERGRGNFPDRFSARQFPNYSSELNVNALLLGDSALYLCASFRDPGRENEQFFGPGTRLTVL.

The V gene is TRBV7-9, the J gene TRBJ2-1; 11 bases are a match to TRBD1. Germline CDR1 is SEHNR and CDR2 is FQNEAQ (reference sequence). The CDR3 has 15 residues. V lost 5 bases to trimming and J lost 3 bases; unmatched junction nucleotides: 3. CDR3 sequence (DNA): TGTGCCAGCAGCCCGGACAGGGGGCTCTACAATGAGCAGTTCTTC. Protein product: CASSPDRGLYNEQFF. Supplemented by reference TRBV7-9 and TRBJ2-1, the full variable domain reads DTGVSQNPRHKITKRGQNVTFRCDPISEHNRLYWYRQTLGQGPEFLTYFQNEAQLEKSRLLSDRFSAERPKGSFSTLEIQRTEQGDSAMYLCASSPDRGLYNEQFFGPGTRLTVL.

The V call is TRBV6-6, the J call TRBJ1-5; D is unclear. The length of the CDR3 is 12 residues. The V gene lost 7 bases and the J gene lost 7 bases, with 11 bases spanning the gap. The germline V gene has CDR1 MNHNY and CDR2 SVGAGI (reference sequence). The CDR3 here is CASTLDRQPQHF. In DNA, the CDR3 is TGTGCCAGCACTCTAGATAGGCAGCCCCAGCATTTT.

The chain combines TRBV6-2 or TRBV6-3 with TRBJ1-5; a weak D match, TRBD1 (6 bases). V lost 5 bases, J lost 5 bases, and 13 bases lay in between. This CDR3 spans 14 amino acids. CDR1 is MNHEY, CDR2 SVGEGT, per germline. The CDR3 nucleotides are TGTGCCAGCAGTCAGGGGACGGCCTATCAGCCCCAGCATTTT. Encoded protein: CASSQGTAYQPQHF.

The rearrangement joins TRBV18 to TRBJ1-6; D is possibly TRBD1 (5 bases). The ends were cut back, 2 bases at V and 9 bases at J, with 11 bases in the middle. This CDR3 spans 14 amino acids. CDR1 is KGHSH and CDR2 is LQKENI in the germline V gene. Written as DNA, the CDR3 is TGTGCCAGCTCACCAGGAGGGGAGGTTTCACCCCTCCACTTT. It encodes CASSPGGEVSPLHF.

This clone showed up just a few times. This chain connects TRBV19 to TRBJ2-1; 7 nucleotides align to TRBD2. The CDR3 runs 15 residues. The germline V gene encodes CDR1 LNHDA and CDR2 SQIVND (reference sequence). V was clipped by 6 bases and J by 6 bases; unmatched bases: 11. CDR3 amino acids: CASSTRGVQTNEQFF. DNA for the CDR3: TGTGCCAGTAGCACCCGGGGGGTGCAAACCAATGAGCAGTTCTTC.

A single count supports this clone. This chain's CDR3 is CASSLAGAGGAATQYF. In nucleotides, the CDR3 is TGTGCCAGCAGCTTAGCCGGAGCGGGGGGGGCGGCAACGCAGTATTTT. The V and J genes are TRBV11-3 and TRBJ2-3; TRBD2 matches at 10 bases. This CDR3 comprises 16 residues. In germline, CDR1 is SGHNT, CDR2 YENEEA. With V trimmed by 1 base and J by 9 bases, 10 bases remained unmatched.

The rearrangement uses TRBV20-1 and TRBJ2-7, with D possibly matching TRBD2 (5 bases). From germline, CDR1 is DFQATT and CDR2 SNEGSKA (reference sequence). Trimming left V 6 bases short and J 7 bases short, with 10 bases between. The CDR3 runs to 10 residues. The CDR3 DNA is TGCAGTGCCGGAGGCTGGGAGCAGTACTTC. It encodes CSAGGWEQYF.

The V and J genes are TRBV12-3 or TRBV12-4 and TRBJ1-3, with 7 bases identical to TRBD1. With V trimmed by 5 bases and J by 2 bases, 0 bases remained unmatched. This CDR3 contains 13 residues. The DNA for the CDR3 is TGTGCCAGCAGTACAGGGGCTGGAAACACCATATATTTT. Amino acid sequence: CASSTGAGNTIYF.

This sequence joins TRBV18 and TRBJ2-3; TRBD2 aligns across 11 bases. The V and J ends lost 4 bases and 1 base, in that order; junction bases with no gene match: 1. This CDR3 is 15 amino acids long. Germline values: CDR1 KGHSH, CDR2 LQKENI. CDR3 nucleotide sequence: TGTGCCAGCTCACTACTAGCGGGGGGCACAGATACGCAGTATTTT. Encoded protein: CASSLLAGGTDTQYF.